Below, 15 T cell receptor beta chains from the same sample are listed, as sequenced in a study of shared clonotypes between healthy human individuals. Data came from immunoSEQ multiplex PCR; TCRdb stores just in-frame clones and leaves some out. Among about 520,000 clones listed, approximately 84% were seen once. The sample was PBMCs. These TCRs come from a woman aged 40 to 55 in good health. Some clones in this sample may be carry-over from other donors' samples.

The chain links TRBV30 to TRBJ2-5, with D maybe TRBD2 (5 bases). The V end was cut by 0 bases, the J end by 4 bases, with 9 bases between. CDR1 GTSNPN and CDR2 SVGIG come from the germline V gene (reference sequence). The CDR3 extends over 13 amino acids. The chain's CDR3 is CAWSVRGRETQYF. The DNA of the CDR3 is TGTGCCTGGAGTGTACGAGGGAGAGAGACCCAGTACTTC.

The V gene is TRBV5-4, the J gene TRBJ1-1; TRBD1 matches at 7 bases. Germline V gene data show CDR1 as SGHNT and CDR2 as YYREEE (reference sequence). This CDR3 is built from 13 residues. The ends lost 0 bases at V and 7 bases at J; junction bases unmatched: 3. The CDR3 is CASSLVQGLEAFF. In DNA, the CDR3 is TGTGCCAGCAGCTTGGTACAGGGGCTTGAAGCTTTCTTT.

The CDR3 protein is CASSKTRDEQYF. CDR3 DNA sequence: TGTGCCAGCAGCAAGACGCGGGACGAGCAGTACTTC. V is TRBV7-9 and J is TRBJ2-7; D possibly corresponds to TRBD2 (5 bases). The CDR3 sequence is 12 residues long. Germline assignment: CDR1 SEHNR and CDR2 FQNEAQ (reference sequence). With 5 bases removed from V and 5 bases from J, the gap between germline ends came to 10 bases.

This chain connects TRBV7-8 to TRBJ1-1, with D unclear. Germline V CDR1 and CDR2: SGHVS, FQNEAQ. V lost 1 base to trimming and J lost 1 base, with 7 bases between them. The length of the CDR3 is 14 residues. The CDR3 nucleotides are TGTGCCAGCAGCTTAGGACGGAGGAACACTGAAGCTTTCTTT. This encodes CASSLGRRNTEAFF.

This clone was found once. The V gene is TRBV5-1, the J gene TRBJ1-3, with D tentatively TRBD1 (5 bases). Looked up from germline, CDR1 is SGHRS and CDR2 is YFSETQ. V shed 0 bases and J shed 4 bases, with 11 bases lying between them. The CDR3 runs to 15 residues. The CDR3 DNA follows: TGCGCCAGCAGCTTGGCTGGGACGAAAGGAAACACCATATATTTT. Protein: CASSLAGTKGNTIYF. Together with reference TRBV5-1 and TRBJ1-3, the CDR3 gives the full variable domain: KAGVTQTPRYLIKTRGQQVTLSCSPISGHRSVSWYQQTPGQGLQFLFEYFSETQRNKGNFPGRFSGRQFSNSRSEMNVSTLELGDSALYLCASSLAGTKGNTIYFGEGSWLTVV.

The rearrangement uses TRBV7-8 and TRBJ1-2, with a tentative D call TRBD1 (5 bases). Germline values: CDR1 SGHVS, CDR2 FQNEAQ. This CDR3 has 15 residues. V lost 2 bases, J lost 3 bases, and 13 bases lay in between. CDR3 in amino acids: CASSLPGRRDYGYTF. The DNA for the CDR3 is TGTGCCAGCAGCTTACCGGGGCGGAGGGACTATGGCTACACCTTC.

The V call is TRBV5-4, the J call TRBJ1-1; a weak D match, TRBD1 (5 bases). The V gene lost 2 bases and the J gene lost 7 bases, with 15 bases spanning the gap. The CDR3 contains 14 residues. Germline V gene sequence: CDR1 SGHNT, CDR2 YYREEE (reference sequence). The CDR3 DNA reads TGTGCCAGCAGCTTCGGGACGCCCGGACGTGAAGCTTTCTTT. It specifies CASSFGTPGREAFF. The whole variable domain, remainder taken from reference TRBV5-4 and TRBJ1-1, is ETGVTQSPTHLIKTRGQQVTLRCSSQSGHNTVSWYQQALGQGPQFIFQYYREEENGRGNFPPRFSGLQFPNYSSELNVNALELDDSALYLCASSFGTPGREAFFGQGTRLTVV.

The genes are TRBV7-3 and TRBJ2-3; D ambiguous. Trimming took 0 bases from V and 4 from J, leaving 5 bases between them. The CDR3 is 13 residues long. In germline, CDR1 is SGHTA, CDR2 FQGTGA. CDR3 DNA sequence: TGTGCCAGCAGCTTAACGGTTGCAGATACGCAGTATTTT. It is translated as CASSLTVADTQYF.

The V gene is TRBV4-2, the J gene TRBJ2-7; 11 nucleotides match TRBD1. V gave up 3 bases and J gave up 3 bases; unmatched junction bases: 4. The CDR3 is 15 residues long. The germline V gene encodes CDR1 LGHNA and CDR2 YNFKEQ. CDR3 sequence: CASSHPGTGGYEQYF. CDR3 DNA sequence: TGTGCCAGCAGCCACCCCGGGACAGGGGGCTACGAGCAGTACTTC.

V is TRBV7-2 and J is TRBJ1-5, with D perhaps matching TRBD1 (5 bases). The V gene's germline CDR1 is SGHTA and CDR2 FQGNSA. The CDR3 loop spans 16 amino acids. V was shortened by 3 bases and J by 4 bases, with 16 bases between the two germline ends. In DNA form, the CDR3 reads TGTGCCAGCAGCTTCAGAGGGGCGCCGATTAATCAGCCCCAGCATTTT. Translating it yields CASSFRGAPINQPQHF.

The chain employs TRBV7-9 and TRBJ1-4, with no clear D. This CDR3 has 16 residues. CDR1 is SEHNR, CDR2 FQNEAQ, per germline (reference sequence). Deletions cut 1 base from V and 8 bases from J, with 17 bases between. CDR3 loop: CASSLVAGGGGEKLFF. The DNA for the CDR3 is TGTGCCAGCAGCTTAGTAGCGGGAGGAGGAGGGGAAAAACTGTTTTTT.

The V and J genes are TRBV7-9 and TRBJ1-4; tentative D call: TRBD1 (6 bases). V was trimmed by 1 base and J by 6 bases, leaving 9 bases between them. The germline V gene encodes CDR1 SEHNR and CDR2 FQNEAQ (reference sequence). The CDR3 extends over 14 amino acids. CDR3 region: CASSLGTAHEKLFF. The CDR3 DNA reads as TGTGCCAGCAGCTTAGGGACAGCGCATGAAAAACTGTTTTTT.

The CDR3 DNA is TGTGCCAGCAGCTCGGGACGGTCCTACAATGAGCAGTTCTTC. It specifies CASSSGRSYNEQFF. V gene TRBV6-5 combines with J gene TRBJ2-1; D is possibly TRBD1 or TRBD2 (5 bases each). The CDR3 sequence is 14 residues long. Germline values: CDR1 MNHEY, CDR2 SVGAGI. V was trimmed by 6 bases and J by 1 base, leaving 10 bases between them.

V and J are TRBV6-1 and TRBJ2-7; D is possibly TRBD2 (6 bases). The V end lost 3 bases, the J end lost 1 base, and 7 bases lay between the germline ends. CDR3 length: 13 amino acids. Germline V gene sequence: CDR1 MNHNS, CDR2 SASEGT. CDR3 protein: CASSEGRSYEQYF. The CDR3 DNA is TGTGCCAGCAGTGAGGGGAGGTCCTACGAGCAGTACTTC.

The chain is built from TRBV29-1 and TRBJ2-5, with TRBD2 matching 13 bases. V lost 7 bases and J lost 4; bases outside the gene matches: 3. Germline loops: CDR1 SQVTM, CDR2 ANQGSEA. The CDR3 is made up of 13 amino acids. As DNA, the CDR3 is TGCAGCGAAAGGACTAGCGGGGGAGAGACCCAGTACTTC. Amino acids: CSERTSGGETQYF.